This entry lists 9 T cell receptor beta chains sequenced from one sample in a study of breast tumors, draining lymph nodes, adjacent tissues. Each CDR3 protein gets one entry after TCRdb re-called the multiplex PCR reads with MiXCR. The sample lists about 20,000 distinct CDR3 sequences; roughly 32% were seen once. The sequencing sample was made of breast tumor tissue. These receptors were obtained from a female donor with breast cancer. Some clones in this sample may be carry-over from other donors' samples.

This clonotype is medium-sized within its sample. The chain recombines TRBV11-3 with TRBJ2-3, with TRBD2 identical over 12 bases. Per germline, CDR1 SGHNT and CDR2 YENEEA. The CDR3 covers 17 residues. Trimming at V came to 4 bases and at J to 4 bases, leaving 9 bases not matched to a gene. The CDR3 nucleotides read TGTGCCAGCAGCTCATGGACTAGCGGGGCCGAATCAGATACGCAGTATTTT. Amino acids: CASSSWTSGAESDTQYF.

The table lists this clonotype with many counts. J is TRBJ2-5 and V is TRBV7-8, with D hard to call. V gave up 1 base and J gave up 1 base, with 7 bases separating them. Germline assignment: CDR1 SGHVS and CDR2 FQNEAQ. The CDR3 is 14 residues long. The CDR3: CASSLVTVQETQYF. The DNA for the CDR3 is TGTGCCAGCAGCTTAGTTACGGTCCAAGAGACCCAGTACTTC. Combining the CDR3 with reference TRBV7-8 and TRBJ2-5 gives the whole variable domain GAGVSQSPRYKVAKRGQDVALRCDPISGHVSLFWYQQALGQGPEFLTYFQNEAQLDKSGLPSDRFFAERPEGSVSTLKIQRTQQEDSAVYLCASSLVTVQETQYFGPGTRLLVL.

This clonotype was counted ten times or more. The genes are TRBV11-1 and TRBJ2-7; 7 bases are a match to TRBD1. The CDR3 consists of 13 residues. J lost 5 bases, V lost 5 bases, and 6 bases had no gene match. Germline V CDR1 and CDR2: SGHAT, FQDESV (reference sequence). The CDR3 DNA is TGTGCCAGCAGCCTCCGGGACAGCCACGAGCAGTACTTC. Translation: CASSLRDSHEQYF.

There are many counts of this clonotype. The rearrangement joins TRBV4-2 to TRBJ2-3; the match to TRBD2 covers 15 bases. This CDR3 contains 15 residues. Germline assignment: CDR1 LGHNA and CDR2 YNFKEQ. After removal of 6 bases from V and 6 bases from J, the junction contained 4 bases not matched to a gene. The CDR3 DNA reads TGTGCCAGCAGGGGACTAGCGGGAGGTTCCGATACGCAGTATTTT. Translated, it gives CASRGLAGGSDTQYF.

This clonotype was detected ten times or more. The genes are TRBV6-2 or TRBV6-3 and TRBJ2-1, with unresolved D. The ends were cut back, 2 bases at V and 7 bases at J, with 3 bases in the middle. CDR3 length equals 11 residues. The V gene's germline CDR1 is MNHEY and CDR2 SVGEGT. DNA of the CDR3: TGTGCCAGCAGTTACGCGAATGAGCAGTTCTTC. This translates into CASSYANEQFF.

The genes are TRBV2 and TRBJ1-2; D unclear. V was clipped by 3 bases and J by 2 bases, with 7 bases between them. The CDR3 loop spans 13 amino acids. The germline V gene encodes CDR1 SNHLY and CDR2 FYNNEI. CDR3 DNA sequence: TGTGCCAGCAGTGACAGTGGAAACTATGGCTACACCTTC. This translates into CASSDSGNYGYTF.

This clonotype was counted at least ten times. V usage is TRBV30 and J usage is TRBJ2-5, with a weak D call TRBD2 (5 bases). The CDR3 sequence is 13 residues long. The germline CDR1 and CDR2 sequences are GTSNPN and SVGIG (reference sequence). The germline V and J ends were trimmed by 2 bases and 5 bases, with 12 bases remaining between them. This chain's CDR3 is CAWSKLVRETQYF. CDR3 nucleotides: TGTGCCTGGAGTAAACTAGTCAGGGAGACCCAGTACTTC.

This clonotype appeared a few times. V is TRBV30 and J is TRBJ1-5, with TRBD1 as a possible D gene (6 bases). The CDR3 contains 14 residues. V gave up 1 base and J gave up 7 bases, with 14 bases separating them. In germline, CDR1 is GTSNPN, CDR2 SVGIG (reference sequence). CDR3 in amino acids: CAWSAGQLMQPQHF. The CDR3 coding sequence is TGTGCCTGGAGTGCTGGACAGTTAATGCAGCCCCAGCATTTT.

Ten or more counts support this clonotype. V gene TRBV5-5 combines with J gene TRBJ2-2; D ambiguous. This CDR3 has 15 residues. Germline V gene lookup returns CDR1 SGHKS and CDR2 YYEKEE (reference sequence). The germline V and J ends were trimmed by 4 bases and 8 bases, with 18 bases remaining between them. The CDR3 region is CASSEDRGWLGELFF. The DNA of the CDR3 is TGTGCCAGCAGCGAGGACCGCGGATGGTTGGGGGAGCTGTTTTTT.